This T cell receptor beta chain was obtained from a study of beta chain features in type 1 diabetes. Notes on the study in general: Patients with type 1 diabetes carried fewer insertions and had more deletions at their VDJ junctions.

This clone was counted only a few times. Its antigen is still unknown. Per the germline V gene, CDR1 is SNHLY and CDR2 is FYNNEI. J gave up 10 bases and V 7 bases, and 6 bases lay outside the gene matches. This CDR3 comprises 13 residues. The sequenced template was cDNA made from the entire isolated RNA. Profiling relied on immunoSEQ multiplex PCR, and the TCRdb table lists in-frame clones only, not all of them. The data hold 200,000 to 250,000 clones, with approximately 11% observed a single time. The sequenced sample consisted of central memory CD4+ T cells from blood. This TCR was sampled from a man aged 18 to 30 in good health. V usage is TRBV2 and J usage is TRBJ2-1, with 11 nucleotides matching TRBD2. The CDR3 region is CASNLLAGGEQFF. DNA of the CDR3: TGTGCCAGCAACCTCCTAGCGGGAGGCGAGCAGTTCTTC.